Reported below is one T cell receptor (beta chain). This sample is drawn from a study of blood T cell repertoires in COVID-19. Study in general: The samples span acute and convalescent COVID-19 from the United States, Italy and Spain. The cDNA or gDNA used as material had been derived from T cells, B-cell-depleted T cells, or PBMCs.

The Seattle patients joined while their infection was active and were tracked longitudinally afterward. In the authors' workflow: Amplifying reference gene primers gave estimates of nucleated cell counts. Profiled with immunoSEQ multiplex PCR; TCRdb holds only in-frame clones, not every one. D and trimming were read from the DNA, whereas the V and J calls and clone size are those reported in that table. Of over 100,000 clones in the sample, approximately 86% were seen once. The sequencing input was peripheral blood. The sequence was obtained from a woman in her seventies with COVID-19, enrolled during active disease.

This chain's CDR3 is CASRGTGANYGYTF. In nucleotides, the CDR3 is TGTGCCAGCAGGGGGACAGGGGCTAACTATGGCTACACCTTC. The chain is built from TRBV6-6 and TRBJ1-2, with 10 nucleotides matching TRBD1. The junction had 1 base not matched to a gene; V was cut back by 6 bases and J by 0 bases. In germline, CDR1 is MNHNY, CDR2 SVGAGI (reference sequence). This CDR3 has 14 residues.